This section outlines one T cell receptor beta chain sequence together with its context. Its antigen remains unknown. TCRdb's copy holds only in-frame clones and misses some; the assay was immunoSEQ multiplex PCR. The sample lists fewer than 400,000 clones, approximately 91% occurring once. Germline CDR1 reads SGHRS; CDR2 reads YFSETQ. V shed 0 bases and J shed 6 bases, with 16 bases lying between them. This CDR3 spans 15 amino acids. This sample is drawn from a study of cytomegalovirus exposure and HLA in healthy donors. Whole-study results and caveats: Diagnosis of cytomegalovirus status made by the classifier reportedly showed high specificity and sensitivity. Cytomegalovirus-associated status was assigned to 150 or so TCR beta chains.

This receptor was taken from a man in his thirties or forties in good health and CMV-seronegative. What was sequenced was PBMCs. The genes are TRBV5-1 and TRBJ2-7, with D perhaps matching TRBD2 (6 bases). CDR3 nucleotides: TGCGCCAGCAGCTTGGAGGGCGCGGGGCGCGGCGAGCAGTACTTC. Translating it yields CASSLEGAGRGEQYF.